A selection of T cell receptor beta chains follows, all from one sample in a study of T-cell memory formation after mild COVID-19. TCRdb recomputed calls from the 5' RACE reads with MiXCR, one row per CDR3 protein. The table has about 190,000 distinct CDR3 sequences, under 12% seen once. The source material was PBMCs or a T cell subset sorted from them (not recorded which). Receptors were obtained from a man aged 18 to 29 who had mild COVID-19 (a few samples of this study predate the infection). Cell type and time point are not known. Each CDR3 is given with its conserved first and last residue. A D gene is named only where the DNA matches it firmly. Size is stated for part of the rows, as once, few or many counts, or as a class when the clone is expanded.

- TRBJ2-2 TRBV20-1 - TGCAGTGCTAGTGGTGGGGGACGTGCGAACACCGGGGAGCTGTTTTTT CSASGGGRANTGELFF
- TRBJ2-2 TRBV4-3 TRBD1 TGCGCCAGCAGCCAAACCGGGACAGGGGTTGGCGGGGAGCTGTTTTTT CASSQTGTGVGGELFF
many TRBJ1-1 TRBV12-3/TRBV12-4 - TGTGCCAGCAGTCGGGACATAGTGAACACTGAAGCTTTCTTT CASSRDIVNTEAFF
- TRBJ2-1 TRBV10-3 - TGTGCCATCAGTGAGATGAGGGGAACTGTTGAGCAGTTCTTC CAISEMRGTVEQFF
- TRBJ1-1 TRBV29-1 - TGCAGCGTCGGGGGGCGCGGGACTGAAGCTTTCTTT CSVGGRGTEAFF
few TRBJ1-5 TRBV12-3/TRBV12-4 - TGTGCCAGCAGTTATAGGCAGCGGCGCAATCAGCCCCAGCATTTT CASSYRQRRNQPQHF
few TRBJ1-5 TRBV18 TRBD1 TGTGCCAGCTCACCACTCCCAGGGGGCGTCCACGATAGCAATCAGCCCCAGCATTTT CASSPLPGGVHDSNQPQHF
few TRBJ1-1 TRBV5-1 - TGCGCCAGCAGCTTGATCTCAGGACTATTGAACACTGAAGCTTTCTTT CASSLISGLLNTEAFF
many TRBJ1-4 TRBV5-1 - TGCGCCAGCAGCTCCCGGGAGGGAGGAGAAAAACTGTTTTTT CASSSREGGEKLFF
few TRBJ1-1 TRBV12-3/TRBV12-4 - TGTGCCAGCAGTTTTAGACGGCAAACCACTGAAGCTTTCTTT CASSFRRQTTEAFF
many TRBJ2-4 TRBV24-1 - TGTGCCACCAGTGATTCAGGACGTCATGCGGGAGCCAAAAACATTCAGTACTTC CATSDSGRHAGAKNIQYF
- TRBJ2-2 TRBV7-2 TRBD1 TGTGCCAGCAGATATACCGGGACAGGGAACACCGGGGAGCTGTTTTTT CASRYTGTGNTGELFF
- TRBJ1-6 TRBV7-9 - TGTGCCAGCAGCTCTTCAGGGCACAATAATTCACCCCTCCACTTT CASSSSGHNNSPLHF
- TRBJ2-7 TRBV4-1 - TGCGCCAGCAGCCATCCCCGGCCGGGAGAGCAGTACTTC CASSHPRPGEQYF
- TRBJ2-5 TRBV4-3 - TGCGCCAGCAGCCAAGATCCGATAATCGGGACCCAGTACTTC CASSQDPIIGTQYF
many TRBJ2-1 TRBV10-3 TRBD2 TGTGCCATCAGTGAGTCCAGCGGGGGGATCTACAATGAGCAGTTCTTC CAISESSGGIYNEQFF
- TRBJ2-1 TRBV28 TRBD2 TGTGCCAGCAGTCAACTTGGTGCGGGGGGACTAATGAAGAACTACAATGAGCAGTTCTTC CASSQLGAGGLMKNYNEQFF
few TRBJ2-1 TRBV29-1 - TGCAGCGTTGCGCCAGTCTCCTACAATGAGCAGTTCTTC CSVAPVSYNEQFF
- TRBJ1-2 TRBV7-9 TRBD1 TGTGCCAGCAGAGAGGACAGGGGAGGAGAGGCTAACTATGGCTACACCTTC CASREDRGGEANYGYTF
few TRBJ1-4 TRBV19 - TGTGCCAGTAGTACGACCTCTACAACTAATGAAAAACTGTTTTTT CASSTTSTTNEKLFF
- TRBJ1-1 TRBV7-2 - TGTGCCAGCTCGAGGGGATGGGGGGCTGAAGCTTTCTTT CASSRGWGAEAFF
many TRBJ2-7 TRBV6-5 - TGTGCCAGCCTCCCCCAGGCGACCCCTGCTAGCTCCTACGAGCAGTACTTC CASLPQATPASSYEQYF
few TRBJ1-6 TRBV7-9 - TGTGCCAGCAGCGGACAGAATTCACCCCTCCACTTT CASSGQNSPLHF
few TRBJ2-3 TRBV7-2 - TGTGCCAGCAGCAAAGTGGGTCAGGATACGCAGTATTTT CASSKVGQDTQYF
few TRBJ2-7 TRBV7-3 TRBD1 TGTGCCAGCAGCCCAGGGACAGCCGCCAATCGCGAGCAGTACTTC CASSPGTAANREQYF
- TRBJ2-2 TRBV20-1 TRBD1 TGCAGTGCTACAACGGGACAGGGGCCCAACACCGGGGAGCTGTTTTTT CSATTGQGPNTGELFF
many TRBJ1-2 TRBV25-1 - TGTGCCAGCAGTGAATTCTGGGGCTACACCTTC CASSEFWGYTF
- TRBJ2-7 TRBV6-5 - TGTGCCAGCAGTTACTCATCCCCCGGGACAGAGCAGTACTTC CASSYSSPGTEQYF
- TRBJ2-3 TRBV5-1 TRBD2 TGCGCCAGCGGTACTAGCGGGGGATTCTTCACAGATACGCAGTATTTT CASGTSGGFFTDTQYF
many TRBJ1-4 TRBV14 - TGTGCCAGCAGCCAAGTCTCCGGGACAAAGAATGAAAAACTGTTTTTT CASSQVSGTKNEKLFF
few TRBJ2-5 TRBV7-2 TRBD2 TGTGCCAGCAGCTTAAACGGCGGGGGGGCCGGAGAGACCCAGTACTTC CASSLNGGGAGETQYF
many TRBJ2-3 TRBV5-1 - TGCGCCAGCAGCTCCCTCGGGGCAGCAGATACGCAGTATTTT CASSSLGAADTQYF
- TRBJ2-1 TRBV18 - TGTGCCAGCTCACCGTACTTGCCGGGACCGCAGGTTGAGCAGTTCTTC CASSPYLPGPQVEQFF
- TRBJ2-5 TRBV20-1 TRBD1 TGCAGTGCCCCTCTCAGGACAGGGAGAGAGACCCAGTACTTC CSAPLRTGRETQYF
- TRBJ1-6 TRBV6-2/TRBV6-3 TRBD1 TGTGCCAGCAGTAACTCCGGGACAGTAAATTCACCCCTCCACTTT CASSNSGTVNSPLHF
few TRBJ1-4 TRBV10-2 - TGCGCCAGCAAGGGTGGGCGCTCCAATGAAAAACTGTTTTTT CASKGGRSNEKLFF
many TRBJ1-2 TRBV20-1 - TGCAGTGCTAGAGATTCGGCAGGGAATGGCTACACCTTC CSARDSAGNGYTF
few TRBJ2-2 TRBV29-1 - TGCAGCGTTGGATCATCCGGTACGAACACCGGGGAGCTGTTTTTT CSVGSSGTNTGELFF
- TRBJ1-2 TRBV5-1 - TGCGCCAGCAGCTTAGGGGCGGATGGCTACACCTTC CASSLGADGYTF
few TRBJ1-4 TRBV20-1 TRBD1 TGCAGTGCTAGAAGACCCGGGACAGGGGTACTTAATGAAAAACTGTTTTTT CSARRPGTGVLNEKLFF
few TRBJ2-7 TRBV18 - TGTGCCAGCTCACCCGATCTCGGGTACGAGCAGTACTTC CASSPDLGYEQYF
- TRBJ1-1 TRBV7-3 TRBD1 TGTGCCAGCAGCTTAAGCGGGACAGTGAACACTGAAGCTTTCTTT CASSLSGTVNTEAFF
many TRBJ2-7 TRBV9 - TGTGCCAGCAGCGCTCAGACCGTCTCCGAGCAGTACTTC CASSAQTVSEQYF
- TRBJ2-2 TRBV9 - TGTGCCAGCAGCGTCCAGGCGAGCACCGGGGAGCTGTTTTTT CASSVQASTGELFF
few TRBJ1-5 TRBV5-5 - TGTGCCAGCAGCTTGGTACAGGCTCAGCCCCAGCATTTT CASSLVQAQPQHF
- TRBJ1-2 TRBV6-6 TRBD1 TGTGCCAGCAGTTACTCGCTTCCGGGACAGGGAGGGGATTATGGCTACACCTTC CASSYSLPGQGGDYGYTF
many TRBJ2-2 TRBV27 TRBD1 TGTGCCAGCAGTTTCCGGCCGGGACAGGGGACCGGGGAGCTGTTTTTT CASSFRPGQGTGELFF
few TRBJ2-2 TRBV5-1 - TGCGCCAGCACCCCGGGGGCAGCGAACACCGGGGAGCTGTTTTTT CASTPGAANTGELFF
few TRBJ1-1 TRBV6-5 - TGTGCCAGCACTCAGCGTGGGGGCACTGAAGCTTTCTTT CASTQRGGTEAFF